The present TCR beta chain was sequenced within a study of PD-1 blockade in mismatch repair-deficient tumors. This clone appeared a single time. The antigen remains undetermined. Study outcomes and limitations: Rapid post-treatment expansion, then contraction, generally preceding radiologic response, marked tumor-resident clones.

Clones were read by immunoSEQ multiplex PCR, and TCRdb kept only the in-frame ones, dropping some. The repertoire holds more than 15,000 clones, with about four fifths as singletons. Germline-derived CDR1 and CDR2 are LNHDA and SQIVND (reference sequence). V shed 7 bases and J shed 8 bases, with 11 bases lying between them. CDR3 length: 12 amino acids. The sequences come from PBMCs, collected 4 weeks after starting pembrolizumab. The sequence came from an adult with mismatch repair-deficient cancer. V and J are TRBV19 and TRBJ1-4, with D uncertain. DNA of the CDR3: TGTGCCAGTAAAGGAGGGTTGGAAAAACTGTTTTTT. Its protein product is CASKGGLEKLFF.